Below, one TCR beta chain is given with its context. The data were obtained in a study of T cell changes during pregnancy in multiple sclerosis. The CDR3 is made up of 11 amino acids. The junction had 2 bases not matched to a gene; V was cut back by 6 bases and J by 11 bases. Looked up from germline, CDR1 is SQVTM and CDR2 is ANQGSEA. Using immunoSEQ multiplex PCR, the repertoire was profiled, and TCRdb retains in-frame clones only, with some absent. The sample has about 33,000 clones, 85% to 95% seen once; the top ten hold less than 1.5%. Source material: PBMCs (not recorded whether the cells were cultured). V gene TRBV29-1 combines with J gene TRBJ2-1; 12 nucleotides line up with TRBD2. The clonotype originates from a female donor with multiple sclerosis, enrolled in a pregnancy study. The CDR3 loop reads CSVGLAGKQFF. The CDR3 bases are TGCAGCGTGGGACTAGCGGGCAAGCAGTTCTTC.